This T cell receptor beta chain emerged from a study of OX40 agonist ivuxolimab in advanced cancers. This CDR3 is built from 16 residues. Trimming pared 3 bases from V and 6 bases from J, leaving 17 bases between. From germline, CDR1 is SGHAT and CDR2 FQNNGV. Using immunoSEQ multiplex PCR, the repertoire was profiled, and TCRdb retains in-frame clones only, with some absent. The repertoire holds tens of thousands of clones, with more than 75% as singletons. The chain links TRBV11-2 to TRBJ2-2; maybe TRBD2 (6 bases). This receptor was obtained from an adult with an advanced solid tumor such as melanoma, head and neck, liver or kidney cancer. The sequencing used CD4+ or CD8+ T cells sorted from blood, collected in a trial of the OX40 agonist ivuxolimab. In DNA, the CDR3 is TGTGCCAGCAGCTTCCTGCCTAGTGGGGGGTCCGGGGAGCTGTTTTTT. The encoded protein is CASSFLPSGGSGELFF.